Detailed here is one T cell receptor beta chain. This receptor's antigen is unknown. The input lacks base qualities; no much larger clone sits a single base away. The roughly 37 donors, aged 6 to 90 years, were systemically healthy Caucasian individuals from Russia. Around 10 milliliters of peripheral blood were drawn from each donor into EDTA-treated Vacutainer tubes. Ficoll-Paque density-gradient centrifugation was used to isolate PBMCs, with at least 6 million obtained per sample. Trizol reagent was used to extract total RNA from PBMCs, with at least 5 micrograms per sample. The percentages of naive CD45RAhigh/CD27high T cells were determined by flow cytometry on a PBMC aliquot from every donor. Library prep was done by 5' RACE. Instrument used: Illumina HiSeq 2500. The second PCR ran for roughly 7 to 12 cycles and used a J-beta primer mix along with a sample-barcoded 5' primer. A unique molecular identifier was introduced onto each TCR beta cDNA molecule by a template-switch 5' adaptor carrying 12 random nucleotides. Each sample yielded at least 2.5 million CDR3-containing paired-end reads. First-strand cDNA was synthesized from all RNA with the Mint cDNA synthesis kit, primed by a TRBC-specific oligonucleotide. All cDNA was treated with uracil-DNA glycosylase and then went through a first 18-cycle PCR with the universal primers M1SS and BC2_uni_R. Per the authors' processing: Each sample was normalized by randomly selecting 1 million high-quality reads, each carrying a distinct molecular identifier. Reads sharing molecular identifiers were discarded rather than binned into consensus sequences. CDR3 identification, clonotype clustering and error correction used MiTCR with a Q25 quality threshold and the strictest error-elimination algorithm. A nonparametric unseen species model with Euler transformation was used to estimate lower-bound total TCR beta diversity. The public reads were reanalyzed by TCRdb: fastp trimming at Q25, MiXCR alignment, in-frame beta chains only. All rows with the same CDR3 protein become a single entry with the most common DNA and genes. Here the V and J calls rest on TCRdb's processing, not on the authors' analysis. The sample table shows under 850,000 distinct CDR3 sequences, and approximately 35% are seen once. The ten largest make up 10% to 15% of the sample.

These data belong to a study of blood T cells in healthy people across ages (dated by TCRdb to about 2015). Looking at the study overall: In model experiments, template switching captured about one uniquely barcoded TCR beta cDNA molecule for every two T cells. Age-related changes in TCR beta repertoire diversity were measured in the study by deep sequencing normalized with unique cDNA molecular identifiers. The donors were divided into four age groups: young (average roughly 15 years), middle-aged (around 37), aged (about 62) and long-lived (82). To avoid experimental bias, donors of different ages were randomly spread across the sequencing lanes. Two additional independent replicas of 1 million unique cDNA reads from the same blood draw were analyzed for two donors (one aged 18 to 30 and one aged 80 or older). General findings and caveats noted by the study authors: Observed TCR beta diversity per million T cells fell roughly linearly with age, and a significant reduction was already apparent by age around 36. The long-lived group showed more naive CD4+ T cells, fewer expanded clones and increased TCR diversity than the aged group, suggesting age selection. Because profiling used bulk unsorted PBMCs, naive and antigen-experienced compartments could not be compared conclusively. Estimates of total diversity based on one million sequenced T cells were considered lower bounds and underestimates. Donor CMV infection status was unknown, potentially confounding age-related changes in expanded clonotypes. There was a strong correlation between observed TCR beta diversity and the percentage of naive T cells measured by flow cytometry.

Sequenced material: blood. The sequence came from a man younger than 35 in good health.

The bases read TGCAGTGCTAGTAGGACCGCCCGTGACGAGCAGTACTTC. Its translation reads: CSASRTARDEQYF. This receptor chain uses TRBV20-1 and TRBJ2-5; the D gene cannot be named for sure. The J call is in doubt because the DNA end fits TRBJ2-7 better. Counted from cysteine to phenylalanine, this CDR3 has 13 amino acids. Only the CDR3 DNA stays, 39 bases, in frame from base 1. CDR1 and CDR2, per the germline V gene (reference sequence), are DFQATT and SNEGSKA.